This record covers a single T cell receptor (beta chain). This record comes from a study of blood T cell repertoires in COVID-19. Study-wide background: PBMCs, B-cell-depleted T cells, or T cells provided the cDNA or gDNA that made up the material.

The protocol was immunoSEQ multiplex PCR, while the TCRdb copy is restricted to in-frame clones and leaves out a portion. The sample holds 250,000 to 300,000 clones, approximately 90% seen once. The age range of participants was 18 to 89 years, with residence in about two dozen US areas. In assigning cohorts, the study relied on participant-reported clinical history. Trimming took off 2 bases at V and 6 bases at J, with 14 bases between the two ends. The CDR3 length is 15 residues. Germline V gives CDR1 MNHNS, CDR2 SASEGT. Sequencing was done on a sample of PBMCs or T cells enriched from blood (not recorded which). This chain links TRBV6-1 with TRBJ1-5; D is perhaps TRBD1 (5 bases). The sequence came from a woman aged 40-49 years with acute COVID-19. The CDR3 DNA is TGTGCCAGCAGTGAAATCAGCGGGGGAGGTCAGCCCCAGCATTTT. This encodes CASSEISGGGQPQHF.